Presented here are 30 T cell receptor beta chains from one specimen sequenced in a study of T cells in Graves' hyperthyroidism and ophthalmopathy (dated by TCRdb to the late 2010s). To prepare the library, multiplex PCR was applied. These reads were obtained on an Illumina HiSeq 2000. The TCR beta CDR3 regions were amplified from RNA transcripts. The first round of RT-PCR for the TCR CDR3 was performed with the HTBI primer set and the Qiagen OneStep RT-PCR kit. TCRdb reran the public reads through fastp at Q25 and MiXCR, keeping productive beta chains. Records with the same CDR3 protein are collapsed into one entry carrying the most frequent genes and DNA. Within this sample are roughly 720,000 distinct CDR3 sequences, with approximately 15% of them counted one time only. Of the sample, around 15% falls within the top ten clones. Sequencing was carried out using blood. These receptors originate from a man aged 50 or older with Graves' hyperthyroidism.

The chain's CDR3 is CASRLLYEQYF. CDR3 nucleotide sequence: TGTGCCAGCAGACTTCTTTACGAGCAGTACTTC. The chain uses TRBV28 and TRBJ2-7, with D hard to call. The CDR3 sequence is 11 residues long. V lost 6 bases to trimming and J lost 4 bases, with 7 bases between them. Germline loops: CDR1 MDHEN, CDR2 SYDVKM.

The chain joins TRBV3-1 to TRBJ2-1; no clear D gene. The CDR3 spans 14 residues. CDR1 and CDR2 from the germline V gene are LGHDT and YNNKEL (reference sequence). V lost 2 bases, J lost 6 bases, and 11 bases lay in between. The CDR3 nucleotides are TGTGCCAGCAGCCAAAGTTTAGCCCTCAATGAGCAGTTCTTC. This codes for CASSQSLALNEQFF.

In its sample, this clonotype was seen many times. The chain employs TRBV12-3 or TRBV12-4 and TRBJ1-5; the D is unclear. Trimming took off 0 bases at V and 0 bases at J, with 6 bases between the two ends. This CDR3 has 15 residues. CDR3 coding DNA: TGTGCCAGCAGTTTAGCGGGGATTAGCAATCAGCCCCAGCATTTT. Residues: CASSLAGISNQPQHF.

On this clonotype: Germline and junction disagree at one end, which may indicate a read error. The chain carries TRBV5-1 and TRBJ2-1; a weak D match, TRBD1 (6 bases). The CDR3 loop spans 14 amino acids. Germline V gives CDR1 SGHRS, CDR2 YFSETQ. The CDR3, as DNA: TGCGCCAGCATCCCGGACAGTCCATACAATGAGAAGTTCTTC. Translated, it gives CASIPDSPYNEKFF.

In its sample, this clonotype was seen many times. The rearrangement joins TRBV2 to TRBJ2-1; 8 bases line up with TRBD2. The CDR3 loop spans 15 amino acids. Germline V gene data show CDR1 as SNHLY and CDR2 as FYNNEI. The junction had 13 bases not matched to a gene; V was cut back by 3 bases and J by 12 bases. The CDR3 reads CASSERSSGRFRQFF. The CDR3 DNA sequence: TGTGCCAGCAGTGAGCGTTCGAGCGGGAGATTTAGGCAGTTCTTC.

This clonotype was recorded many times. The CDR3 spells CASRKPVTDTQYF. The CDR3 DNA follows: TGTGCCAGCAGAAAGCCCGTCACAGATACGCAGTATTTT. V is TRBV27 and J is TRBJ2-3, with unresolved D. With 6 bases removed from V and 2 bases from J, the gap between germline ends came to 9 bases. The V gene's germline CDR1 is MNHEY and CDR2 SMNVEV (reference sequence). The CDR3 sequence is 13 residues long.

This rearrangement joins TRBV18 to TRBJ1-3, with D maybe TRBD1 (6 bases). Trimming left V 8 bases short and J 4 bases short, with 15 bases between. The CDR3 spans 14 residues. CDR1 is KGHSH and CDR2 is LQKENI in the germline V gene. CDR3 residues: CASTTGNKGNTIYF. The CDR3, as DNA: TGTGCCAGCACAACAGGGAATAAAGGAAACACCATATATTTT.

With respect to this clonotype: At one end, the junction sequence differs from germline, possibly due to a read error. This chain links TRBV12-3 or TRBV12-4 with TRBJ1-2, with 8 bases that match TRBD1. This CDR3 contains 17 residues. CDR3 in DNA: TGTACCAGCAGTTTAGCCAATCCCCGGACAGGGAACTATGGCTACACCTTC. Residues: CTSSLANPRTGNYGYTF.

V is TRBV5-4 and J is TRBJ1-1, with TRBD1 matching 7 bases. There are 16 residues in the CDR3. CDR1 and CDR2 from the germline V gene are SGHNT and YYREEE (reference sequence). The trim removed 0 bases at V and 0 bases at J, leaving 5 bases unmatched. The CDR3 DNA reads as TGTGCCAGCAGCTTGGGTTACAGGGGCGTGAACACTGAAGCTTTCTTT. Protein: CASSLGYRGVNTEAFF.

The V call is TRBV20-1, the J call TRBJ1-1; 9 bases map to TRBD1. Germline-derived CDR1 and CDR2 are DFQATT and SNEGSKA (reference sequence). This CDR3 is built from 15 residues. V was pared by 0 bases and J by 5 bases, with 7 bases of the junction left unmatched. The DNA for the CDR3 is TGCAGTGCTAGAGATCCTGGGACAGGGATAACTGAAGCTTTCTTT. Protein product: CSARDPGTGITEAFF.

The chain is built from TRBV7-3 and TRBJ2-3; TRBD1 or TRBD2 may be the D gene (7 bases each). Germline CDR1 is SGHTA and CDR2 is FQGTGA. The CDR3 extends over 15 amino acids. The V end lost 6 bases, the J end lost 3 bases, and 16 bases lay between the germline ends. CDR3 amino acids: CASSYRGGRTDTQYF. In DNA, the CDR3 is TGTGCCAGCAGTTACAGGGGAGGGCGGACAGATACGCAGTATTTT.

This clonotype showed up many times. The rearrangement joins TRBV12-3 or TRBV12-4 to TRBJ2-3, with a possible D match to TRBD1 (6 bases). V lost 5 bases and J 4 bases, leaving 13 bases between the germline ends. CDR3 length: 14 residues. The CDR3, as DNA: TGTGCCAGCAGTCTCGGACAGCCCGCAGATACGCAGTATTTT. Its protein is CASSLGQPADTQYF.

This clonotype was counted a few times. V and J are TRBV4-1 and TRBJ1-2; D not resolved. Germline assignment: CDR1 MGHRA and CDR2 YSYEKL. This CDR3 region has 13 residues. Trimming took 2 bases from V and 4 from J, leaving 8 bases between them. CDR3 loop: CASSQITLYGYTF. CDR3 nucleotides: TGCGCCAGCAGCCAAATAACACTCTATGGCTACACCTTC.

Many counts were recorded for this clonotype. This rearrangement joins TRBV28 to TRBJ2-7; 8 bases match TRBD1. The CDR3 loop spans 20 amino acids. Germline CDR1 and CDR2: MDHEN and SYDVKM. V was pared by 3 bases and J by 3 bases, with 22 bases of the junction left unmatched. The CDR3, as DNA: TGTGCCAGCAGTTTTCGTAGTTTTCGGGACCGGGACAGGTCGTACTACGAGCAGTACTTC. Its protein is CASSFRSFRDRDRSYYEQYF.

This clonotype appeared many times. The V gene is TRBV28, the J gene TRBJ1-4; tentatively, D is TRBD1 (5 bases). CDR3 length: 14 amino acids. With 5 bases removed from V and 3 bases from J, the gap between germline ends came to 10 bases. Germline CDR1 MDHEN, CDR2 SYDVKM. The CDR3: CASSDSPSNEKLFF. The CDR3 bases are TGTGCCAGCAGTGACAGTCCTTCTAATGAAAAACTGTTTTTT.

This clonotype was counted ten times or more. The chain combines TRBV28 with TRBJ2-5; D not resolved. Trimming took off 3 bases at V and 2 bases at J, with 13 bases between the two ends. CDR3 size: 15 residues. CDR1 is MDHEN, CDR2 SYDVKM, per germline. CDR3 DNA sequence: TGTGCCAGCAGTTTTTTGGGCAGATTACAAGAGACCCAGTACTTC. It translates to CASSFLGRLQETQYF.

The CDR3 sequence: CASSLRRLDEQYF. CDR3 bases: TGTGCCAGCAGCCTCCGACGCCTCGACGAGCAGTACTTC. The rearrangement joins TRBV11-3 to TRBJ2-7; the D is unclear. Germline CDR1 and CDR2: SGHNT and YENEEA. The CDR3 runs 13 residues. Trimming shortened V by 5 bases and J by 5 bases, and 13 bases separated the two germline ends.

The CDR3 region has the DNA TGCAGTGCTGAGAGGGTAGCGGGAGGGCGTACAGATACGCAGTATTTT. It yields the protein CSAERVAGGRTDTQYF. The chain carries TRBV20-1 and TRBJ2-3, with 11 bases aligning to TRBD2. This CDR3 spans 16 amino acids. After removal of 5 bases from V and 3 bases from J, the junction contained 10 bases not matched to a gene. Germline V gene sequence: CDR1 DFQATT, CDR2 SNEGSKA (reference sequence).

In its sample, this clonotype was seen a few times. The chain recombines TRBV20-1 with TRBJ2-1, with 15 bases lining up with TRBD2. CDR3 length equals 19 residues. Unmatched junction bases numbered 6, after V lost 0 bases and J lost 0 bases. Per the germline V gene, CDR1 is DFQATT and CDR2 is SNEGSKA (reference sequence). The CDR3 protein is CSARDPGLAGGISYNEQFF. Written as DNA, the CDR3 is TGCAGTGCTAGAGACCCGGGACTAGCGGGAGGTATCTCCTACAATGAGCAGTTCTTC.

This clonotype was detected many times. The chain joins TRBV7-2 to TRBJ2-7; possible D gene TRBD2, 5 bases. Germline V CDR1 and CDR2: SGHTA, FQGNSA. The CDR3 length is 13 residues. Deletions cut 3 bases from V and 4 bases from J, with 10 bases between. CDR3 sequence reads: CASSLTDYYEQYF. The CDR3 DNA reads as TGTGCCAGCAGCTTGACTGACTATTACGAGCAGTACTTC.

In this sample, this clonotype turned up a few times. The V gene is TRBV6-1, the J gene TRBJ1-5; 9 bases agree with TRBD1. Germline V gene sequence: CDR1 MNHNS, CDR2 SASEGT. V lost 4 bases, J lost 0 bases, and 13 bases stayed unmatched. The CDR3 consists of 19 residues. The CDR3 protein is CASSGAGTGTLYSNQPQHF. The CDR3 nucleotides are TGTGCCAGCAGTGGAGCCGGGACAGGGACCTTATATAGCAATCAGCCCCAGCATTTT.

This clonotype occurred many times. The CDR3, as DNA: TGTGCCAGTAGTATCGGCAGCGAAACCCAGTACTTC. Residues: CASSIGSETQYF. This chain connects TRBV19 to TRBJ2-5; D is unclear. From germline, CDR1 is LNHDA and CDR2 SQIVND (reference sequence). Deletions cut 3 bases from V and 8 bases from J, with 10 bases between. The CDR3 sequence is 12 residues long. The full variable domain, rest sourced from reference TRBV19 and TRBJ2-5, is DGGITQSPKYLFRKEGQNVTLSCEQNLNHDAMYWYRQDPGQGLRLIYYSQIVNDFQKGDIAEGYSVSREKKESFPLTVTSAQKNPTAFYLCASSIGSETQYFGPGTRLLVL.

This clonotype was seen a handful of times. This chain joins TRBV5-1 and TRBJ2-3; D tentatively reads TRBD1 or TRBD2 (5 bases each). CDR1 and CDR2 (germline): SGHRS, YFSETQ. Trimming took off 3 bases at V and 0 bases at J, with 17 bases between the two ends. The CDR3 has 17 amino acids. The CDR3 DNA is TGCGCCAGCAGCTCCGGGACCGCAACCCCTAGCACAGATACGCAGTATTTT. It encodes CASSSGTATPSTDTQYF.

This clonotype was recorded a few times. The rearrangement uses TRBV5-1 and TRBJ1-6; 8 bases map to TRBD1. Germline-derived CDR1 and CDR2 are SGHRS and YFSETQ. Unmatched junction bases numbered 5, after V lost 4 bases and J lost 5 bases. This CDR3 contains 15 residues. CDR3 DNA: TGCGCCAGCAGCCCCGGACAGGGAGATAATTCACCCCTCCACTTT. The encoded protein is CASSPGQGDNSPLHF.

A few counts support this clonotype. The V call is TRBV5-6, the J call TRBJ1-1, with D perhaps matching TRBD1 (6 bases). Per germline, CDR1 SGHDT and CDR2 YYEEEE. The CDR3 sequence is 15 residues long. V was pared by 0 bases and J by 5 bases, with 14 bases between. CDR3: CASSLANFQGTEAFF. The CDR3 DNA sequence: TGTGCCAGCAGCTTGGCCAATTTTCAGGGGACTGAAGCTTTCTTT.

J is TRBJ2-7 and V is TRBV27; no clear D. CDR3 length: 15 amino acids. Trimming cost V 2 bases and J 0 bases, with 11 bases left between them. CDR1 is MNHEY, CDR2 SMNVEV, per germline (reference sequence). The CDR3 protein is CASSLVGYSSYEQYF. CDR3 bases: TGTGCCAGCAGTTTAGTGGGATACAGCTCCTACGAGCAGTACTTC.

This clonotype appeared many times. V gene TRBV6-1 combines with J gene TRBJ2-7; TRBD1 is a possible D gene (6 bases). V lost 5 bases and J lost 6, with 14 bases in between. The length of the CDR3 is 13 residues. Germline loops: CDR1 MNHNS, CDR2 SASEGT. Written as DNA, the CDR3 is TGTGCCAGCAGTTGGGACACGCTGGGCGAGCAGTACTTC. Translating it yields CASSWDTLGEQYF.

The chain links TRBV12-3 or TRBV12-4 to TRBJ1-6; D is unclear. V gave up 3 bases and J gave up 7 bases, with 10 bases separating them. The CDR3 extends over 14 amino acids. CDR3 loop: CASSFGIFNSPLHF. CDR3 bases: TGTGCCAGCAGTTTCGGGATCTTCAATTCACCCCTCCACTTT.

This chain uses TRBV11-2 with TRBJ1-1, with TRBD1 matching 7 bases. Germline lookup yields CDR1 SGHAT and CDR2 FQNNGV. The CDR3 is 13 residues long. V shed 4 bases and J 11 bases; nucleotides not matched to a gene: 10. CDR3 nucleotide sequence: TGTGCCAGCAGCTCTTACAGGGGTCGTACGGCTTTCTTT. Encoded protein: CASSSYRGRTAFF.

The chain joins TRBV5-1 to TRBJ2-3; 9 bases map to TRBD2. Looked up from germline, CDR1 is SGHRS and CDR2 is YFSETQ. Losses at the gene ends were 3 bases for V and 8 bases for J; bases not matched to a gene: 7. The CDR3 is made up of 14 amino acids. CDR3 region: CASSWGPAGGTQYF. For the CDR3, the DNA is TGCGCCAGCAGCTGGGGACCAGCGGGGGGTACGCAGTATTTT.